Shown below are 12 T cell receptor beta chains from a single sample sequenced in a study of spatial heterogeneity in lung cancer. Noted time point: sample taken at primary tumor resection. TCRdb processed the 5' RACE reads anew with MiXCR; each CDR3 protein has one entry. The table shows about 3,300 distinct CDR3 sequences, with roughly 2.9% occurring only once. The source material was normal lung tissue next to the tumor, sampled at surgery. The receptor set was obtained from a female donor with early-stage non-small cell lung cancer.

The gene calls are TRBV28 and TRBJ2-3, with D uncertain. Germline V gene data show CDR1 as MDHEN and CDR2 as SYDVKM. This CDR3 has 12 residues. The V gene lost 4 bases and the J gene lost 7 bases, with 9 bases spanning the gap. CDR3 DNA sequence: TGTGCCAGCAGTTCCCCCTTCAATACGCAGTATTTT. It specifies CASSSPFNTQYF.

This clonotype is deemed medium-sized. The chain is built from TRBV12-3 or TRBV12-4 and TRBJ1-5; D ambiguous. This CDR3 has 14 residues. V shed 7 bases and J shed 1 base, with 11 bases lying between them. The CDR3: CASTKQISNQPQHF. DNA for the CDR3: TGTGCCAGCACGAAACAGATAAGCAATCAGCCCCAGCATTTT.

This clonotype counts as medium-sized. The V gene is TRBV15, the J gene TRBJ1-6; D is unresolved. The CDR3 has 14 amino acids. V lost 3 bases and J 5 bases, leaving 8 bases between the germline ends. Germline CDR1 and CDR2: LNHNV and YYDKDF (reference sequence). DNA for the CDR3: TGTGCCACCAGCAGTGGCGTGGATAATTCACCCCTCCACTTT. It encodes CATSSGVDNSPLHF.

In this sample, this clonotype is medium-sized (0.01 to 0.1%). V is TRBV2 and J is TRBJ1-2; unclear D gene. Germline assignment: CDR1 SNHLY and CDR2 FYNNEI. With 7 bases removed from V and 0 bases from J, the gap between germline ends came to 15 bases. This CDR3 has 15 amino acids. CDR3 DNA: TGTGCCAGCAAGGGCCAGGCTTTAGCTAACTATGGCTACACCTTC. Translated: CASKGQALANYGYTF.

V and J are TRBV7-2 and TRBJ2-5, with 11 bases identical to TRBD2. V trimming: 1 base; J trimming: 4 bases; junction bases outside the gene matches: 5. Germline lookup yields CDR1 SGHTA and CDR2 FQGNSA. The CDR3 has 16 residues. CDR3 DNA sequence: TGTGCCAGCAGCTTAGTTAGCGGGGGGGCCCGAGAGACCCAGTACTTC. This gives the protein CASSLVSGGARETQYF.

This clonotype occurred many times. The chain employs TRBV12-3 or TRBV12-4 and TRBJ2-7; TRBD1 is a possible D gene (6 bases). The CDR3 covers 15 residues. V was clipped by 3 bases and J by 1 base, with 13 bases between them. The CDR3 reads CASSFARTESYEQYF. DNA for the CDR3: TGTGCCAGCAGTTTCGCGAGGACAGAGTCCTACGAGCAGTACTTC.

In this sample, this clonotype turned up many times. The rearrangement uses TRBV29-1 and TRBJ2-1, with 8 bases matching TRBD2. Looked up from germline, CDR1 is SQVTM and CDR2 is ANQGSEA. The CDR3 runs to 13 residues. J was trimmed by 4 bases and V by 4 bases; bases with no gene match: 3. The CDR3 nucleotides are TGCAGCGTTGGGGGACTAGGATACAATGAGCAGTTCTTC. It translates to CSVGGLGYNEQFF.

This clonotype is termed medium-sized (0.01 to 0.1%). The V call is TRBV6-1, the J call TRBJ2-1, with 9 bases identical to TRBD2. V shed 7 bases and J 4 bases; nucleotides not matched to a gene: 2. CDR3 size: 13 residues. CDR1 and CDR2 (germline): MNHNS, SASEGT. CDR3 nucleotide sequence: TGTGCCAGCAAGCTAGCGGGGTACAATGAGCAGTTCTTC. This encodes CASKLAGYNEQFF.

In its sample, this clonotype was seen many times. CDR3 sequence: CASSLGTAPSYEQYF. The CDR3 DNA reads TGTGCCAGCAGCTTGGGGACAGCCCCCTCCTACGAGCAGTACTTC. J is TRBJ2-7 and V is TRBV5-4; D possibly corresponds to TRBD1 (6 bases). Trimming shortened V by 0 bases and J by 0 bases, and 10 bases separated the two germline ends. CDR3 length: 15 residues. The germline V gene encodes CDR1 SGHNT and CDR2 YYREEE (reference sequence).

In its sample, this clonotype ranks as medium-sized. V gene TRBV6-2 or TRBV6-3 combines with J gene TRBJ2-2; D uncertain. The V end was cut by 8 bases, the J end by 1 base, with 17 bases between. The CDR3 covers 16 residues. Germline V lookup: CDR1 MNHEY, CDR2 SVGEGT. The CDR3, as DNA: TGTGCCAGCCGTTTAAAGGGCAAGAAGAACACCGGGGAGCTGTTTTTT. This encodes CASRLKGKKNTGELFF.

This clonotype has a count of ten or more. V is TRBV21-1 and J is TRBJ2-6. TRBV21-1 is described as a pseudogene. The CDR3 is 18 residues long. The CDR3 DNA sequence: TGTGCCAGCAGCAACGGACGGGTAATTACCTCTGGGGCCAACGTCCTGACTTTC. Translated, it gives CASSNGRVITSGANVLTF.

By sample fraction, this clonotype is medium-sized. V gene TRBV20-1 combines with J gene TRBJ2-5; TRBD1 aligns across 9 bases. J lost 2 bases, V lost 1 base, and 5 bases had no gene match. The CDR3 runs to 15 residues. The germline gives CDR1 DFQATT, CDR2 SNEGSKA (reference sequence). The CDR3 sequence: CSARGAGTGQETQYF. CDR3 bases: TGCAGTGCTAGAGGAGCGGGGACAGGGCAAGAGACCCAGTACTTC.